This is a list of T cell receptor beta chains from one sample in a study of regulatory T cells in long-lasting Graves disease. Using its own MiXCR run on the multiplex PCR reads, TCRdb lists one record per CDR3 protein. Here the sample spans approximately 400,000 distinct CDR3 sequences, roughly a sixth being singletons. The input for sequencing was peripheral blood mononuclear cells (PBMCs), taken at new diagnosis, from a patient treated with antithyroid drugs. These TCRs come from a female donor with Graves disease. CDR3s leave out the opening cysteine and the closing phenylalanine or tryptophan. The D gene is left open where the match is weak. Clone size is not always given. Where it is, it says once, few, many or a class for expanded clones.

d_gene	v_gene	abundance	j_gene	CDR3aa
.	TRBV7-9	.	TRBJ1-4	ASSLLDLPNEKLF
TRBD1	TRBV12-3/TRBV12-4	many	TRBJ2-3	ASNGGERDRGPSETDTQY
.	TRBV2	many	TRBJ2-5	ASSPRPGLGDKTQY
TRBD2	TRBV6-5	.	TRBJ2-1	ASSYSGTSGFNEQF
.	TRBV6-2/TRBV6-3	many	TRBJ1-1	ASSYSPTPADTEAF
TRBD2	TRBV7-2	.	TRBJ2-3	ASSLSGGLAGYGDTQY
TRBD2	TRBV5-1	many	TRBJ2-3	ASSPLTSGGGTDTQY
.	TRBV6-1	few	TRBJ1-5	ASRFHRNQPQH
.	TRBV5-5	many	TRBJ1-2	ASSLRQGFGYT
.	TRBV6-1	.	TRBJ2-5	ASTGGVEETQY
.	TRBV12-3/TRBV12-4	many	TRBJ2-2	ASSFIRGAAGELF
TRBD2	TRBV2	many	TRBJ2-1	ASTLAGAYNEQF
.	TRBV2	many	TRBJ2-7	ASSLGVADAHEQY
TRBD2	TRBV9	.	TRBJ2-2	ASSDHTGGATNTGELF
TRBD1	TRBV27	.	TRBJ2-3	ASSPDRGRGEGTDTQY
TRBD1	TRBV6-1	many	TRBJ2-3	ASRPGTGLSGTQY
.	TRBV19	.	TRBJ1-5	ASTRGRTPGQPQH
TRBD1	TRBV6-1	.	TRBJ1-3	ATKRGQGGGNTIY
.	TRBV11-2	many	TRBJ2-7	ASSSLAPRGPYEQY
TRBD1	TRBV20-1	many	TRBJ1-4	SARDSKLF
.	TRBV15	many	TRBJ1-2	ATSRGRVGYGYT
.	TRBV4-1	.	TRBJ2-1	ASSPPGGPNEQF
TRBD1	TRBV3-1	few	TRBJ2-1	ASSQVTGGGDEQF